This TCR beta chain was identified during a study of T cells in Graves' hyperthyroidism and ophthalmopathy. Germline CDR1 MGHRA, CDR2 YSYEKL. CDR3 length: 16 residues. V was trimmed by 3 bases and J by 6 bases, leaving 20 bases between them. This clonotype occurred many times. Source material for PBMCs was more than 7.5 ml fresh peripheral blood. Authors of the study amplified TCR beta CDR3 regions from RNA transcripts. RT-PCR in the first round (using the HTBI primer set) targeted the TCR CDR3. TCRdb itself ran the multiplex PCR reads through MiXCR, one entry per CDR3 protein. The sample has approximately 600,000 distinct CDR3 sequences, around 14% seen once.

The sample consisted of blood. This chain connects TRBV4-1 to TRBJ1-2; D possibly corresponds to TRBD1 (6 bases). The receptor was isolated from a woman in her twenties or thirties with Graves' hyperthyroidism that later progressed to Graves' ophthalmopathy. CDR3 coding DNA: TGCGCCAGCAGCCAGCCGACAGGACCGAGTCTGGATGGCTACACCTTC. Translating it yields CASSQPTGPSLDGYTF.